The 28 T cell receptor beta chains below come from one sample, sequenced in a study of cytomegalovirus exposure and HLA in healthy donors. The PCR was carried out with 60 Vbeta primers and 13 Jbeta primers. TCRdb's table, derived via immunoSEQ multiplex PCR, lists solely in-frame clones and lacks some. Altogether around 110,000 clones are present, around 77% being singletons, with the ten largest covering about 2%. The sequenced material came from PBMCs. The receptors were gathered from a man between 18 and 29 years old in good health and CMV-seronegative.

J is TRBJ1-3 and V is TRBV5-6; D is uncertain. V was trimmed by 0 bases and J by 4 bases, leaving 8 bases between them. The CDR3 sequence is 14 residues long. CDR1 and CDR2 (germline): SGHDT, YYEEEE. For the CDR3, the DNA is TGTGCCAGCAGCTTGGCGACACCGGGAAACACCATATATTTT. Protein product: CASSLATPGNTIYF.

The chain employs TRBV6-5 and TRBJ2-7, with a weak D call TRBD2 (6 bases). CDR1 is MNHEY, CDR2 SVGAGI, per germline. Trimming removed 4 bases at V and 4 bases at J, with 14 bases between. The CDR3 covers 14 residues. CDR3 nucleotide sequence: TGTGCCAGCAGTTTAGGAGGGGATAAATACGAGCAGTACTTC. It translates to CASSLGGDKYEQYF.

The chain is built from TRBV4-1 and TRBJ2-5; TRBD2 aligns across 7 bases. There are 13 residues in the CDR3. CDR1 MGHRA and CDR2 YSYEKL come from the germline V gene. The ends lost 4 bases at V and 5 bases at J; junction bases unmatched: 4. In nucleotides, the CDR3 is TGCGCCAGCAGCCGCGGGGGAGTGGAGACCCAGTACTTC. This encodes CASSRGGVETQYF.

In DNA form, the CDR3 reads TGTGCCAGTAGCAAGGAAGACAGGGCTGAAGCTTTCTTT. The encoded protein is CASSKEDRAEAFF. The rearrangement joins TRBV19 to TRBJ1-1; TRBD1 agrees at 7 bases. This CDR3 is 13 amino acids long. The V gene end was trimmed by 6 bases and the J gene end by 6 bases; junction bases not matched to a gene: 7. Germline loops: CDR1 LNHDA, CDR2 SQIVND (reference sequence). Full variable domain (rest looked up from reference TRBV19 and TRBJ1-1): DGGITQSPKYLFRKEGQNVTLSCEQNLNHDAMYWYRQDPGQGLRLIYYSQIVNDFQKGDIAEGYSVSREKKESFPLTVTSAQKNPTAFYLCASSKEDRAEAFFGQGTRLTVV.

The chain has TRBV6-1 and TRBJ1-1; 7 bases fit TRBD1. CDR3 length: 13 residues. Trimming took 5 bases from V and 7 from J; bases not matched to a gene: 7. Germline V gives CDR1 MNHNS, CDR2 SASEGT. The CDR3 DNA sequence: TGTGCCAGCAGTACTGGACAGGCAATTGAAGCTTTCTTT. Protein product: CASSTGQAIEAFF.

CDR3 DNA sequence: TGCAGCGTTGTCGATGGCTACACCTTC. This sequence encodes CSVVDGYTF. The chain employs TRBV29-1 and TRBJ1-2; no clear D. With 4 bases removed from V and 6 bases from J, the gap between germline ends came to 3 bases. The germline CDR1 and CDR2 sequences are SQVTM and ANQGSEA. This CDR3 region has 9 residues.

V gene TRBV7-9 combines with J gene TRBJ1-6, with D maybe TRBD1 (6 bases). The length of the CDR3 is 15 residues. V was shortened by 7 bases and J by 10 bases, with 20 bases between the two germline ends. The germline V gene has CDR1 SEHNR and CDR2 FQNEAQ (reference sequence). CDR3 in DNA: TGTGCCAGCAACTCAGGGGCTCCCTCTCTCTCACCCCTCCACTTT. It encodes CASNSGAPSLSPLHF. The full variable domain, its missing parts supplied by reference TRBV7-9 and TRBJ1-6, is DTGVSQNPRHKITKRGQNVTFRCDPISEHNRLYWYRQTLGQGPEFLTYFQNEAQLEKSRLLSDRFSAERPKGSFSTLEIQRTEQGDSAMYLCASNSGAPSLSPLHFGNGTRLTVT.

The V call is TRBV10-3, the J call TRBJ2-2, with TRBD1 matching 8 bases. The CDR3 loop spans 12 amino acids. The J segment lost 7 bases and the V segment lost 10 bases, leaving 5 bases of the junction unmatched. Germline CDR1 reads ENHRY; CDR2 reads SYGVKD. CDR3 region: CATGTGGGELFF. The CDR3 nucleotides are TGTGCCACCGGGACAGGTGGCGGGGAGCTGTTTTTT.

The chain recombines TRBV20-1 with TRBJ1-1; 9 nucleotides agree with TRBD1. The CDR3 totals 11 residues. In germline, CDR1 is DFQATT, CDR2 SNEGSKA (reference sequence). The CDR3 is CSQQGAAGAFF. The CDR3 nucleotides are TGCAGCCAACAGGGGGCGGCGGGGGCTTTCTTT.

This clone was detected only once. The V and J genes are TRBV7-8 and TRBJ1-2; weak D call: TRBD1 (5 bases). The V and J ends lost 5 bases and 4 bases respectively, with 14 bases between them. This CDR3 has 14 residues. Germline V lookup: CDR1 SGHVS, CDR2 FQNEAQ. CDR3 residues: CASSTGADLYGYTF. In nucleotides, the CDR3 is TGTGCCAGCAGCACAGGAGCAGATCTCTATGGCTACACCTTC.

This clone was recorded a few times. CDR3 amino acids: CASRKGEGLHQPQHF. CDR3 in DNA: TGTGCCAGCAGGAAGGGGGAGGGGTTGCATCAGCCCCAGCATTTT. The rearrangement joins TRBV2 to TRBJ1-5; tentative D call: TRBD1 (6 bases). Germline CDR1 SNHLY, CDR2 FYNNEI. V was shortened by 6 bases and J by 5 bases, with 17 bases between the two germline ends. This CDR3 has 15 amino acids.

This clone was observed a handful of times. The J gene is TRBJ2-1, the V gene TRBV5-4, with TRBD2 matching over 10 bases. The CDR3 has 15 residues. V gave up 2 bases and J gave up 7 bases; unmatched junction bases: 6. CDR1 SGHNT and CDR2 YYREEE come from the germline V gene (reference sequence). CDR3 amino acids: CASSLPSGGGNEQFF. CDR3 coding DNA: TGTGCCAGCAGCTTACCTAGCGGGGGAGGAAATGAGCAGTTCTTC.

The rearrangement uses TRBV6-5 and TRBJ1-1; D remains unclear. The CDR3 is 16 amino acids. Trimming left V 0 bases short and J 3 bases short, with 14 bases between. Germline-derived CDR1 and CDR2 are MNHEY and SVGAGI. CDR3 sequence reads: CASSYSFALEDTEAFF. The CDR3 DNA reads TGTGCCAGCAGTTACTCTTTCGCCTTGGAGGACACTGAAGCTTTCTTT.

This rearrangement joins TRBV7-2 to TRBJ1-4, with D tentatively TRBD1 (6 bases). Germline V gene lookup returns CDR1 SGHTA and CDR2 FQGNSA. The CDR3 spans 14 residues. Between the trimmed V and J ends, which lost 1 base and 7 bases, there was a span of 10 bases. In DNA, the CDR3 is TGTGCCAGCAGCTTAGGGTTAGGGGGTGAAAAACTGTTTTTT. Amino acids: CASSLGLGGEKLFF. The whole variable domain, filled in from reference TRBV7-2 and TRBJ1-4, reads GAGVSQSPSNKVTEKGKDVELRCDPISGHTALYWYRQSLGQGLEFLIYFQGNSAPDKSGLPSDRFSAERTGGSVSTLTIQRTQQEDSAVYLCASSLGLGGEKLFFGSGTQLSVL.

The gene calls are TRBV19 and TRBJ2-7; TRBD1 matches 9 bases. The germline V gene encodes CDR1 LNHDA and CDR2 SQIVND (reference sequence). The CDR3 covers 14 residues. The junction had 8 bases not matched to a gene; V was cut back by 7 bases and J by 4 bases. The CDR3 sequence: CASTPGTGSYEQYF. In nucleotides, the CDR3 is TGTGCCAGTACCCCCGGGACAGGGTCTTACGAGCAGTACTTC.

The chain's CDR3 is CASSLADRALPGYTF. CDR3 nucleotide sequence: TGTGCCAGCAGCTTAGCGGACAGGGCTCTACCTGGCTACACCTTC. The chain uses TRBV7-9 and TRBJ1-2; 8 nucleotides line up with TRBD1. J was trimmed by 7 bases and V by 0 bases; bases with no gene match: 7. This CDR3 is 15 amino acids long. CDR1 and CDR2 (germline): SEHNR, FQNEAQ (reference sequence). Using reference TRBV7-9 and TRBJ1-2 for the parts outside the CDR3, the full variable domain is DTGVSQNPRHKITKRGQNVTFRCDPISEHNRLYWYRQTLGQGPEFLTYFQNEAQLEKSRLLSDRFSAERPKGSFSTLEIQRTEQGDSAMYLCASSLADRALPGYTFGSGTRLTVV.

The CDR3 DNA reads as TGTGCCAGCGGGACAGGAGGCAACTATGGCTACACCTTC. This gives the protein CASGTGGNYGYTF. The chain is built from TRBV2 and TRBJ1-2; TRBD1 aligns across 8 bases. Unmatched junction bases numbered 4, after V lost 8 bases and J lost 2 bases. The germline V gene has CDR1 SNHLY and CDR2 FYNNEI. The CDR3 has 13 residues.

V is TRBV4-1 and J is TRBJ1-1; TRBD1 is a possible D gene (6 bases). There are 16 residues in the CDR3. The ends were cut back, 0 bases at V and 5 bases at J, with 16 bases in the middle. Germline CDR1 is MGHRA and CDR2 is YSYEKL. CDR3 in DNA: TGCGCCAGCAGCCAAGAGACAGGCTTTTCCCGGACTGAAGCTTTCTTT. This sequence encodes CASSQETGFSRTEAFF.

The rearrangement uses TRBV6-1 and TRBJ2-2, with D tentatively TRBD1 (6 bases). The CDR3 contains 14 residues. Trimming stripped 8 bases from V and 3 bases from J, with 13 bases between. Germline V gene lookup returns CDR1 MNHNS and CDR2 SASEGT. CDR3 region: CASVTGHDTGELFF. The CDR3 coding sequence is TGTGCCAGCGTGACAGGTCATGACACCGGGGAGCTGTTTTTT.

The V gene is TRBV15, the J gene TRBJ2-5, with 9 nucleotides matching TRBD2. The CDR3 loop spans 15 amino acids. The germline CDR1 and CDR2 sequences are LNHNV and YYDKDF (reference sequence). The V and J ends lost 0 bases and 7 bases, in that order; junction bases with no gene match: 6. This CDR3 is CATSRDLGLATTQYF. CDR3 in DNA: TGTGCCACCAGCAGAGATCTGGGACTAGCCACGACCCAGTACTTC.

The chain recombines TRBV7-2 with TRBJ2-7, with 11 bases identical to TRBD2. CDR1 and CDR2 (germline): SGHTA, FQGNSA. This CDR3 is built from 14 residues. Trimming cost V 1 base and J 4 bases; bases outside gene matches: 0. The CDR3 loop reads CASSLVAGGYEQYF. CDR3 DNA sequence: TGTGCCAGCAGCTTAGTAGCGGGGGGGTACGAGCAGTACTTC.

The V and J genes are TRBV7-2 and TRBJ2-5; 10 bases are shared with TRBD2. CDR3 length equals 16 residues. CDR1 and CDR2 from the germline V gene are SGHTA and FQGNSA. Germline trimming cut 5 bases from V and 1 base from J; bases unmatched to any gene: 7. The CDR3 region is CASSPGVAGGQETQYF. In DNA form, the CDR3 reads TGTGCCAGCAGCCCCGGGGTAGCGGGGGGCCAAGAGACCCAGTACTTC.

V usage is TRBV9 and J usage is TRBJ2-3; 8 bases line up with TRBD2. There are 14 residues in the CDR3. Trimming removed 3 bases from V and 2 bases from J; junction bases left unmatched: 2. From germline, CDR1 is SGDLS and CDR2 YYNGEE. CDR3 residues: CASSGSGATDTQYF. The CDR3 nucleotides are TGTGCCAGCAGCGGTAGCGGGGCCACAGATACGCAGTATTTT.

V is TRBV4-2 and J is TRBJ1-4, with D uncertain. CDR1 is LGHNA, CDR2 YNFKEQ, per germline. The CDR3 extends over 15 amino acids. With 0 bases removed from V and 4 bases from J, the gap between germline ends came to 9 bases. The CDR3 sequence: CASSQEWQDNEKLFF. The CDR3 DNA sequence: TGTGCCAGCAGCCAAGAATGGCAGGATAATGAAAAACTGTTTTTT.

V gene TRBV5-1 combines with J gene TRBJ1-3; 7 nucleotides align to TRBD1. The V and J ends lost 4 bases and 2 bases, in that order; junction bases with no gene match: 9. Germline V gene data show CDR1 as SGHRS and CDR2 as YFSETQ. The CDR3 consists of 16 residues. This chain's CDR3 is CASSQITGVPGNTIYF. DNA for the CDR3: TGCGCCAGCAGCCAGATTACAGGGGTACCTGGAAACACCATATATTTT.

This chain joins TRBV6-5 and TRBJ1-1; D is perhaps TRBD1 (5 bases). The V and J ends lost 10 bases and 6 bases respectively, with 15 bases between them. Germline CDR1 MNHEY, CDR2 SVGAGI. CDR3 length: 12 amino acids. The CDR3 reads CATGRGRAEAFF. CDR3 nucleotide sequence: TGTGCCACCGGACGGGGGAGAGCTGAAGCTTTCTTT.

V and J are TRBV6-6 and TRBJ1-2; 7 bases fit TRBD1. Germline assignment: CDR1 MNHNY and CDR2 SVGAGI (reference sequence). V gave up 4 bases and J gave up 4 bases; unmatched junction bases: 12. This CDR3 spans 16 amino acids. The CDR3 spells CASSSGQFKRGYGYTF. The CDR3 region has the DNA TGTGCCAGCAGTTCGGGACAGTTCAAACGGGGCTATGGCTACACCTTC.

This clone was seen only a few times. The chain uses TRBV7-7 and TRBJ2-2; no firm D call. Trimming took 6 bases from V and 5 from J, leaving 7 bases between them. Germline V gene lookup returns CDR1 SSHAT and CDR2 FNYEAQ (reference sequence). CDR3 length: 12 amino acids. The CDR3 nucleotides are TGTGCCAGCAGAACAGTAACCGGGGAGCTGTTTTTT. Encoded protein: CASRTVTGELFF.